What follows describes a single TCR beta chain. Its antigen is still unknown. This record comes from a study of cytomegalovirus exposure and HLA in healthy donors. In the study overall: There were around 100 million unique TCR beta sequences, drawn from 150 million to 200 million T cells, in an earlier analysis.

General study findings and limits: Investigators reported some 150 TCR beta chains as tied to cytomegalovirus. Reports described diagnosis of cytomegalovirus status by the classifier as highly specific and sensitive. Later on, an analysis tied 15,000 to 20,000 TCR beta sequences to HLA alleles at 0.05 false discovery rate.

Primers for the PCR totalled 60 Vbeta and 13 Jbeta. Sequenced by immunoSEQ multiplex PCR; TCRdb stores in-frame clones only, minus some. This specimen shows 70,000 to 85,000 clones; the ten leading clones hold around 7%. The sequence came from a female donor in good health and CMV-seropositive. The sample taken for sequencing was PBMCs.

The CDR3 is CASSLAGGGFNEQFF. DNA of the CDR3: TGTGCCAGCAGTCTAGCGGGGGGCGGGTTTAATGAGCAGTTCTTC. V and J are TRBV27 and TRBJ2-1; TRBD2 agrees at 11 bases. Unmatched junction bases numbered 7, after V lost 5 bases and J lost 7 bases. Looked up from germline, CDR1 is MNHEY and CDR2 is SMNVEV (reference sequence). This CDR3 spans 15 amino acids.